The 15 T cell receptor beta chains below were found in one sample sequenced in a study of vaccination and CD4 T cells after COVID-19. Specified treatment: 10-day PBMC culture with coronavirus spike peptide pools or control peptides (ViraFEST assay). Scientists ran DNA taken from cultured CD4+ T cells through the Oncomine TCR Beta short-read assay for sequencing. TCRdb processed the PCR reads anew with MiXCR; each CDR3 protein has one entry. The data show about 9,500 distinct CDR3 sequences, roughly three fifths seen once. The antigens of these receptors remain unknown. The sequenced material came from CD4+ T cells from blood, cultured in vitro. The receptors derive from a human donor who had recovered from COVID-19.

V is TRBV29-1 and J is TRBJ2-3; 10 positions match TRBD2. The CDR3 extends over 14 amino acids. Germline assignment: CDR1 SQVTM and CDR2 ANQGSEA. V was clipped by 6 bases and J by 2 bases; unmatched bases: 5. The CDR3 protein is CSVDTSGVTDTQYF. The DNA of the CDR3 is TGCAGCGTGGATACTAGCGGGGTCACAGATACGCAGTATTTT.

This sequence joins TRBV20-1 and TRBJ2-3; 9 positions agree with TRBD2. Germline assignment: CDR1 DFQATT and CDR2 SNEGSKA (reference sequence). The V gene end was trimmed by 5 bases and the J gene end by 2 bases; junction bases not matched to a gene: 5. CDR3 length: 14 amino acids. The chain's CDR3 is CSAGLAGNTDTQYF. CDR3 DNA sequence: TGCAGTGCTGGGCTAGCGGGAAACACAGATACGCAGTATTTT.

This clonotype was recorded only once. CDR3 coding DNA: TGTGCCAGCAGCTTGGGAGGCTTCTCTTCCTACGAGCAGTACTTC. This sequence encodes CASSLGGFSSYEQYF. This rearrangement joins TRBV5-4 to TRBJ2-7, with no clear D. The CDR3 totals 15 residues. V gave up 0 bases and J gave up 1 base, with 11 bases separating them. Germline V gives CDR1 SGHNT, CDR2 YYREEE (reference sequence).

This chain connects TRBV10-3 to TRBJ1-2; 7 bases match TRBD1. V was clipped by 2 bases and J by 4 bases; unmatched bases: 4. CDR1 is ENHRY and CDR2 is SYGVKD in the germline V gene. This CDR3 is built from 14 residues. The CDR3 DNA reads as TGTGCCATCAGTGAGCAGACAGGGACCTATGGCTACACCTTC. Protein: CAISEQTGTYGYTF.

This clonotype occurred a few times. The rearrangement joins TRBV30 to TRBJ1-1; D remains unclear. The V gene lost 3 bases and the J gene lost 4 bases, with 12 bases spanning the gap. CDR3 length equals 13 residues. The germline gives CDR1 GTSNPN, CDR2 SVGIG (reference sequence). CDR3 sequence (DNA): TGTGCCTGGAGCCGAGCCCCGGCCACTGAAGCTTTCTTT. This gives the protein CAWSRAPATEAFF.

This clonotype occurred a few times. This chain uses TRBV2 with TRBJ2-7; 7 nucleotides align to TRBD2. The CDR3 sequence is 18 residues long. Germline V gene sequence: CDR1 SNHLY, CDR2 FYNNEI. After removal of 4 bases from V and 4 bases from J, the junction contained 19 bases not matched to a gene. CDR3 sequence reads: CASSVVRDRLAGAYEQYF. Here the CDR3 DNA reads TGTGCCAGCAGTGTAGTTAGGGACCGACTCGCGGGAGCTTACGAGCAGTACTTC.

This clonotype has a handful of counts. The chain couples TRBV27 to TRBJ1-1; D may be TRBD1 (5 bases). Trimming cost V 5 bases and J 5 bases, with 18 bases left between them. In germline, CDR1 is MNHEY, CDR2 SMNVEV (reference sequence). The CDR3 extends over 15 amino acids. Here the CDR3 DNA reads TGTGCCAGCAGTGCCAGGAGGGGAAGGGATACTGAAGCTTTCTTT. This sequence encodes CASSARRGRDTEAFF.

This chain's CDR3 is CSARSGQETQYF. In DNA form, the CDR3 reads TGCAGTGCTAGGTCGGGGCAAGAGACCCAGTACTTC. This chain uses TRBV20-1 with TRBJ2-5; tentatively, D is TRBD2 (5 bases). The germline gives CDR1 DFQATT, CDR2 SNEGSKA (reference sequence). CDR3 size: 12 residues. Deletions cut 3 bases from V and 2 bases from J, with 7 bases between.

The chain has TRBV6-2 or TRBV6-3 and TRBJ1-3; D possibly corresponds to TRBD1 (5 bases). In germline, CDR1 is MNHEY, CDR2 SVGEGT. This CDR3 spans 17 amino acids. V shed 5 bases and J shed 4 bases, with 21 bases lying between them. The chain's CDR3 is CASSRPLSGPRGNTIYF. The CDR3 nucleotides read TGTGCCAGCAGTCGGCCCCTATCAGGGCCGAGGGGAAACACCATATATTTT.

The chain uses TRBV14 and TRBJ2-5; D remains ambiguous. The CDR3 covers 14 residues. The ends were cut back, 1 base at V and 0 bases at J, with 6 bases in the middle. Germline V gene lookup returns CDR1 SGHDN and CDR2 FVKESK. This CDR3 is CASSQATYQETQYF. The DNA of the CDR3 is TGTGCCAGCAGCCAAGCAACGTACCAAGAGACCCAGTACTTC.

The chain couples TRBV20-1 to TRBJ2-1; D is possibly TRBD2 (5 bases). V lost 2 bases and J lost 6, with 11 bases in between. This CDR3 has 13 amino acids. Germline V gives CDR1 DFQATT, CDR2 SNEGSKA (reference sequence). The CDR3 loop reads CSARTGRANEQFF. In nucleotides, the CDR3 is TGCAGTGCTAGAACGGGGAGAGCCAATGAGCAGTTCTTC.

This clonotype was seen just once. The chain uses TRBV2 and TRBJ2-3; D ambiguous. The CDR3 has 15 residues. CDR1 SNHLY and CDR2 FYNNEI come from the germline V gene. Between the trimmed V and J ends, which lost 5 bases and 3 bases, there was a span of 15 bases. The CDR3 protein is CASSLNMVRTDTQYF. CDR3 in DNA: TGTGCCAGCAGTCTAAACATGGTTCGGACAGATACGCAGTATTTT.

V is TRBV19 and J is TRBJ2-2, with D possibly matching TRBD2 (6 bases). The V and J ends lost 1 base and 2 bases respectively, with 17 bases between them. The CDR3 contains 18 residues. The V gene's germline CDR1 is LNHDA and CDR2 SQIVND (reference sequence). The CDR3 region has the DNA TGTGCCAGTAGTATAGGCGCGGGACGCCTAAAAAACACCGGGGAGCTGTTTTTT. Its translation is CASSIGAGRLKNTGELFF.

The chain employs TRBV19 and TRBJ1-3; 10 bases fit TRBD1. Germline loops: CDR1 LNHDA, CDR2 SQIVND (reference sequence). J was trimmed by 0 bases and V by 8 bases; bases with no gene match: 7. The length of the CDR3 is 16 residues. CDR3 DNA sequence: TGTGCCAGTGACTTGGGACAGGGGTACTCTGGAAACACCATATATTTT. This codes for CASDLGQGYSGNTIYF.

This clonotype has only a few counts. The gene calls are TRBV25-1 and TRBJ2-2; D is unresolved. The CDR3 loop spans 14 amino acids. Germline values: CDR1 MGHDK, CDR2 SYGVNS. Trimming took 3 bases from V and 3 from J, leaving 8 bases between them. The CDR3 DNA follows: TGTGCCAGCAGTGAGGGCAGGCACACCGGGGAGCTGTTTTTT. Encoded protein: CASSEGRHTGELFF. The full variable domain, with the rest looked up from reference TRBV25-1 and TRBJ2-2, is EADIYQTPRYLVIGTGKKITLECSQTMGHDKMYWYQQDPGMELHLIHYSYGVNSTEKGDLSSESTVSRIRTEHFPLTLESARPSHTSQYLCASSEGRHTGELFFGEGSRLTVL.